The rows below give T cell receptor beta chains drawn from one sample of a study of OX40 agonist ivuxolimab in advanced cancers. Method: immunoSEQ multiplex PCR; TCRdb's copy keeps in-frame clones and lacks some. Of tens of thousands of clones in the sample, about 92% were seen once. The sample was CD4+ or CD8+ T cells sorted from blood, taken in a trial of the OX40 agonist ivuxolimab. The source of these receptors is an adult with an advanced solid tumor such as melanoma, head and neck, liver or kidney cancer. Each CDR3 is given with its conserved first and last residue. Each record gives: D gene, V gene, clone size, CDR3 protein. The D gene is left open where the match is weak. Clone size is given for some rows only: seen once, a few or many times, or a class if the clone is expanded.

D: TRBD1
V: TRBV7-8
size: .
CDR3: CASSSGQPYEQYF

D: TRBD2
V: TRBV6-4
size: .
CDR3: CASSALAGGHEQFF

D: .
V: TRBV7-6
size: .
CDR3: CASSNSGSSYNSPLHF

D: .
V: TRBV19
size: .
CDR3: CASSIGKQGEPEAFF

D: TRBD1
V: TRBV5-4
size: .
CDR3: CASSQGGGQGYGEQYF

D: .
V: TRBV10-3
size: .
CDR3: CATQTAAYGYTF

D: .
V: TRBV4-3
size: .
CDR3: CASSQEIWGTLGTGELFF

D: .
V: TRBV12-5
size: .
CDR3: CASGPRDPEQYF

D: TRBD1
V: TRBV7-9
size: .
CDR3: CASSSTGGYSYEQYF

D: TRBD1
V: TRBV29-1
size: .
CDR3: CSARTGEIYEQYF

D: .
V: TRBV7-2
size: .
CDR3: CASSSSVGRETYEQYF

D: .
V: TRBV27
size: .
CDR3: CASSFPGAYEQYF

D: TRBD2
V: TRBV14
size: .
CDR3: CASSQPGAGAYNEQFF

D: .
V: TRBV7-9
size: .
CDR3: CASSFSPLGSYNEQFF

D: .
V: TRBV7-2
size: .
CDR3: CASSFITRSQETQYF

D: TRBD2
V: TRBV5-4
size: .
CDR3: CASSLAGAGGVYNEQFF

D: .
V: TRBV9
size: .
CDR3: CASASFAEQFF

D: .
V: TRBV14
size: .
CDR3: CASSHGNEQFF

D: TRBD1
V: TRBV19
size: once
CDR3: CACLPGTGTIYGYTF

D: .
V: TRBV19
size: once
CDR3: CASSMKWESTEAFF

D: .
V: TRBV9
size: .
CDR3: CASRGRNTEAFF

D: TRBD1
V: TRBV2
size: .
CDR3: CASNGWSGTGSEDMGITYGYTF

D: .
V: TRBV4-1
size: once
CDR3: CASSQVASAYNEQFF

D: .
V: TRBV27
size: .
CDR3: CASSYRASYEQYF

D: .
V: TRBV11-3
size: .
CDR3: CASSLGTKKQYF

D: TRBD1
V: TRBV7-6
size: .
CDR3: CASSLGGQGSHSNEQYF

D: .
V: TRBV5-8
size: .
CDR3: CASSQGQASSEKLFF

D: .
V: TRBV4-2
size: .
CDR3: CASSQAGTDPLHF

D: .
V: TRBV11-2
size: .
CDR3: CASSLSSNPQNIQYF

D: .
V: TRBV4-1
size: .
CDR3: CASSQLSLGNYGYTF

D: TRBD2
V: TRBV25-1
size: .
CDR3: CASGGGAFDTQYF

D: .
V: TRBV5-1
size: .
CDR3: CASSLGNMNTEAFF

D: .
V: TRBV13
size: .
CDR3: CASSRRGASTNEKLFF

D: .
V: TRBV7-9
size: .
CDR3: CASLRPTGELFF

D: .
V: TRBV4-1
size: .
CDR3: CASSQEQGGKDNEQFF

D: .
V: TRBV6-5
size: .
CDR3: CASRPGRGLGYEQYF

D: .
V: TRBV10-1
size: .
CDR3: CASSETPGATGSPLHF

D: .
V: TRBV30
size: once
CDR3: CAWSLTGFWETQYF

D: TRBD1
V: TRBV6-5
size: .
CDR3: CASRNRDRDFGGYTF

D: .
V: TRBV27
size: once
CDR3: CASSLSAGPMYGYTF

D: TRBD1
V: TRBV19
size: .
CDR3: CASSGTGLTEAFF

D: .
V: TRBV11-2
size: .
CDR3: CASSLGREPGELFF

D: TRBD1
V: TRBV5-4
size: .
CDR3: CASSSLGQGQHEQFF

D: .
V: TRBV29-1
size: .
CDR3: CSDVGVRNGYTF

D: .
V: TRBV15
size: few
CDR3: CATSRVPLQNSPLHF

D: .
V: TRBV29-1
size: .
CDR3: CSVDLSAIQYF

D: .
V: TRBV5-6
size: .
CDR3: CASTHGQTNEKLFF

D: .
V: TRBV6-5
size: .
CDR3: CASRVGLNTEAFF